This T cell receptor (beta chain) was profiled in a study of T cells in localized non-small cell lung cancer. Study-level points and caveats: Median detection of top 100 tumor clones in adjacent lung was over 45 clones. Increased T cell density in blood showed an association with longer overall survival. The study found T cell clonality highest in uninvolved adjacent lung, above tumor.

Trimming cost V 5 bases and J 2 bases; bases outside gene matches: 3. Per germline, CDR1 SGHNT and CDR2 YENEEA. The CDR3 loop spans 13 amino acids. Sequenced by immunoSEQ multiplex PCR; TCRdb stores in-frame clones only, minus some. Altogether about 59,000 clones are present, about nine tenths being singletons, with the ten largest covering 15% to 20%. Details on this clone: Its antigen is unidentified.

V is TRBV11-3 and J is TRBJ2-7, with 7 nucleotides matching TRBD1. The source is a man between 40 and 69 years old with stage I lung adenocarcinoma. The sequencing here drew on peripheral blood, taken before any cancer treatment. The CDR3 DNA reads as TGTGCCAGCAGCCCCGGGACAGCCTACGAGCAGTACTTC. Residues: CASSPGTAYEQYF. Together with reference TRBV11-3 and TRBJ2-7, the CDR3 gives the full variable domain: EAGVVQSPRYKIIEKKQPVAFWCNPISGHNTLYWYLQNLGQGPELLIRYENEEAVDDSQLPKDRFSAERLKGVDSTLKIQPAELGDSAVYLCASSPGTAYEQYFGPGTRLTVT.